Listed below are T cell receptor beta chains from one sample, sequenced in a study of shared clonotypes between healthy human individuals. Clones were read by immunoSEQ multiplex PCR, and TCRdb kept only the in-frame ones, dropping some. The sample lists a few million clones, approximately 95% occurring once. Sequenced material: naive CD4+ T cells from PBMCs. These receptors all stem from a man aged 18-30 years in good health. Some clones in this sample may be carry-over from other donors' samples. Each CDR3 is given with its conserved first and last residue.

cdr3_length,v_call,j_call,cdr3_aa
13,TRBV5-1,TRBJ1-1,CASSLTGDTEAFF
16,TRBV2,TRBJ1-3,CASSDRAPGSGNTIYF
12,TRBV10-3,TRBJ2-5,CAISEEQETQYF
14,TRBV4-1,TRBJ1-2,CASSQPGTSYGYTF
16,TRBV28,TRBJ2-2,CASSSLRRANTGELFF
15,TRBV9,TRBJ2-2,CASSVHFANTGELFF
13,TRBV5-1,TRBJ2-7,CASGGGRGHEQYF
11,TRBV28,TRBJ1-1,CASRPGLQAFF
18,TRBV30,TRBJ2-3,CAWSVRRGPTGHTDTQYF
15,TRBV5-1,TRBJ1-1,CASSFYEGGLAEAFF
19,TRBV7-8,TRBJ1-1,CASSLGIRVGLLLNTEAFF
14,TRBV10-1,TRBJ2-7,CASSEGTGPYEQYF